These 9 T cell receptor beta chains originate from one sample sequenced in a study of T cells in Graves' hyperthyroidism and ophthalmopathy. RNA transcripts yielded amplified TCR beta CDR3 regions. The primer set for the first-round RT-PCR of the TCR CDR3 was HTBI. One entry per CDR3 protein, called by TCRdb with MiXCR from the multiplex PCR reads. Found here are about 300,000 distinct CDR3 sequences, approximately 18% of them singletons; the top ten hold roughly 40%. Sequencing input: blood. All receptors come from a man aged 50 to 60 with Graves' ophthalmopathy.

CDR3 in amino acids: CASSLVANTGELFF. CDR3 in DNA: TGCGCCAGCAGCTTGGTTGCGAACACCGGGGAGCTGTTTTTT. The chain recombines TRBV5-1 with TRBJ2-2; D ambiguous. V was pared by 0 bases and J by 0 bases, with 3 bases between. This CDR3 has 14 amino acids. Germline V CDR1 and CDR2: SGHRS, YFSETQ.

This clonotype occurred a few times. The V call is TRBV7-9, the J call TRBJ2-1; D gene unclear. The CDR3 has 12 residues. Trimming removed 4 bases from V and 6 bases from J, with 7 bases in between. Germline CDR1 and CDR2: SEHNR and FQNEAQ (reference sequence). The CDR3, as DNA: TGTGCCAGCAGCTCTGTGAGCAATGAGCAGTTCTTC. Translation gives CASSSVSNEQFF.

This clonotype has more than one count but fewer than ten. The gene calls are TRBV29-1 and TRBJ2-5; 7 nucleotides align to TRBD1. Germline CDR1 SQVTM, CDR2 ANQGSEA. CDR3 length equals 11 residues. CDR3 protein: CNGNEGTVEYF. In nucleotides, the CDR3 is TGCAACGGTAACGAGGGGACAGTCGAGTACTTC.

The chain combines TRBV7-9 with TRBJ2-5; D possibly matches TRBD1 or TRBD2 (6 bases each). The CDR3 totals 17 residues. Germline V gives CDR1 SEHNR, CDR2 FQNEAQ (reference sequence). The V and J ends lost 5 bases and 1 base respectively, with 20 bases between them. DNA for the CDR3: TGTGCCAGCAGCCCCTACGGGGGCGGGCTCTCCCAAGAGACCCAGTACTTC. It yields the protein CASSPYGGGLSQETQYF.

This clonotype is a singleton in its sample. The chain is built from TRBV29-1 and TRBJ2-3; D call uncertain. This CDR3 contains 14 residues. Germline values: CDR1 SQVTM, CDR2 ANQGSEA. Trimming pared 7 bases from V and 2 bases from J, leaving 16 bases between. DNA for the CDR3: TGCAGCGGACTTACTCAGCCCCCCACAGATACGCAGTATTTT. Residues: CSGLTQPPTDTQYF.

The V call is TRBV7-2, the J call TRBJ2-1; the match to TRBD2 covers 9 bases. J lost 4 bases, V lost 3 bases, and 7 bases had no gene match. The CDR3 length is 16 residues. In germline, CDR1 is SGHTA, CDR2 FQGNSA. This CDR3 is CASSFLTSGSYNEQFF. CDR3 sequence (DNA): TGTGCCAGCAGCTTTTTGACTAGCGGTTCTTACAATGAGCAGTTCTTC.

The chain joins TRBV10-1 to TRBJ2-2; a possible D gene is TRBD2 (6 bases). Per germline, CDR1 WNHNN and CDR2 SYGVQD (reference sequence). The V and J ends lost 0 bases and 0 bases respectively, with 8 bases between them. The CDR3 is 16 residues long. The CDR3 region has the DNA TGCGCCAGCAGTGAGTCGACGGGGGCGAACACCGGGGAGCTGTTTTTT. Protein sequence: CASSESTGANTGELFF.

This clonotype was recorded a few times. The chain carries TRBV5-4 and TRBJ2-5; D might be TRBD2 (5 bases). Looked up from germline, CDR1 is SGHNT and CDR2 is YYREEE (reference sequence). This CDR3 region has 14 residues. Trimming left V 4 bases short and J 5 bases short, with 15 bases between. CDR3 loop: CASSEVRAEETQYF. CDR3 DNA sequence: TGTGCCAGCAGCGAAGTGAGGGCCGAGGAGACCCAGTACTTC.

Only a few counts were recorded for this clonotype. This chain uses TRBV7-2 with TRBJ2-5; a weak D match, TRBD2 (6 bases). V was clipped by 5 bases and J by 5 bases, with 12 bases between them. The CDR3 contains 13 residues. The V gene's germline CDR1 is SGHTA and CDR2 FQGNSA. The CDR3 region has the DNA TGTGCCAGCAGCCACGGGGGATGGGAGACCCAGTACTTC. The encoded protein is CASSHGGWETQYF. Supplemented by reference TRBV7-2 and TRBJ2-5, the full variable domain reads GAGVSQSPSNKVTEKGKDVELRCDPISGHTALYWYRQSLGQGLEFLIYFQGNSAPDKSGLPSDRFSAERTGGSVSTLTIQRTQQEDSAVYLCASSHGGWETQYFGPGTRLLVL.